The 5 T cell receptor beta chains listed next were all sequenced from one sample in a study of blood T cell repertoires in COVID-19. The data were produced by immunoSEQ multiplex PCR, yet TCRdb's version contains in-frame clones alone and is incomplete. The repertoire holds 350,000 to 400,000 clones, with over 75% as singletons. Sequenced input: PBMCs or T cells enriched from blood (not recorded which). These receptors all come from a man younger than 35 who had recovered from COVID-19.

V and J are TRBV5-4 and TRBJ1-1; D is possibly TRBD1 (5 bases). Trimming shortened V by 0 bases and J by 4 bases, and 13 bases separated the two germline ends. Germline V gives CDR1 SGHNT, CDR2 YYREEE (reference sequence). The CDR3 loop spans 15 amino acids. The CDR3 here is CASSLAVGAGTEAFF. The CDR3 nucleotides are TGTGCCAGCAGCTTGGCGGTAGGGGCAGGCACTGAAGCTTTCTTT. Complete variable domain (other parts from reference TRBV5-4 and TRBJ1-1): ETGVTQSPTHLIKTRGQQVTLRCSSQSGHNTVSWYQQALGQGPQFIFQYYREEENGRGNFPPRFSGLQFPNYSSELNVNALELDDSALYLCASSLAVGAGTEAFFGQGTRLTVV.

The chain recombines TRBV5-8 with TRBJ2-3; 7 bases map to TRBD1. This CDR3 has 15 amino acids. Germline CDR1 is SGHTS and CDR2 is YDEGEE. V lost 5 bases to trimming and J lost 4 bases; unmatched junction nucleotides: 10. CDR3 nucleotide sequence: TGTGCCAGCAGTCCCGACAGGGAAGTCGCAGATACGCAGTATTTT. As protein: CASSPDREVADTQYF.

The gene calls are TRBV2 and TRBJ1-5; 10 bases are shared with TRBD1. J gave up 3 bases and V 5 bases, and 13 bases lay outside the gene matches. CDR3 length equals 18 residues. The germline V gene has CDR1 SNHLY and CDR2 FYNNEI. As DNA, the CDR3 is TGTGCCAGCAGTAACCGACCGGGACAGGGGAATACCAATCAGCCCCAGCATTTT. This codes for CASSNRPGQGNTNQPQHF.

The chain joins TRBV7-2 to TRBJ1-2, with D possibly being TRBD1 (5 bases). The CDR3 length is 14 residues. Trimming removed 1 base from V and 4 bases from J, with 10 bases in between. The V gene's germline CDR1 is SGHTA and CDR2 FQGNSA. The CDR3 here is CASSLDLGPYGYTF. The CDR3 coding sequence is TGTGCCAGCAGCTTAGATTTGGGGCCCTATGGCTACACCTTC.

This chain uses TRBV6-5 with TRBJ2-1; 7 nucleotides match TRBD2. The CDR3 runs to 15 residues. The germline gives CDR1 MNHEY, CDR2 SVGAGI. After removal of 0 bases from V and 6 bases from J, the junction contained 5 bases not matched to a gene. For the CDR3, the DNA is TGTGCCAGCAGTTACTCGGCGGGAGTCCGCAATGAGCAGTTCTTC. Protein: CASSYSAGVRNEQFF.